A single sample gave rise to the 19 T cell receptor beta chains below, sequenced in a study of beta chain features in type 1 diabetes. The sequenced template was cDNA made from the entire isolated RNA. Repertoires were generated with immunoSEQ multiplex PCR, while TCRdb's copy carries only in-frame clones and drops some. This table holds a few hundred thousand clones, about 15% found once. Sequencing was done on a sample of naive CD4+ T cells from blood. Receptors originate from a young woman in good health.

This clone was recorded a few times. This chain uses TRBV9 with TRBJ1-1; a possible D gene is TRBD1 (6 bases). Germline V CDR1 and CDR2: SGDLS, YYNGEE. This CDR3 contains 13 residues. Trimming pared 4 bases from V and 7 bases from J, leaving 14 bases between. The chain's CDR3 is CASSTLTGNEAFF. CDR3 bases: TGTGCCAGCAGCACCCTTACAGGGAATGAAGCTTTCTTT.

This clone was detected only a few times. The V gene is TRBV15, the J gene TRBJ2-5, with D possibly being TRBD2 (5 bases). Germline CDR1 reads LNHNV; CDR2 reads YYDKDF (reference sequence). The CDR3 consists of 12 residues. V was clipped by 3 bases and J by 4 bases, with 6 bases between them. CDR3 coding DNA: TGTGCCACCAGCAGCGGGATAGAGACCCAGTACTTC. Translation gives CATSSGIETQYF.

The chain combines TRBV28 with TRBJ2-2; D is uncertain. The CDR3 is made up of 11 amino acids. V gave up 8 bases and J gave up 7 bases, with 8 bases separating them. Germline CDR1 reads MDHEN; CDR2 reads SYDVKM. The CDR3 DNA is TGTGCCAGCGGGCGATACGGGGAGCTGTTTTTT. Its protein is CASGRYGELFF.

This clone was found a few times. The gene calls are TRBV10-3 and TRBJ2-7; weak D call: TRBD1 (6 bases). Trimming took 11 bases from V and 3 from J, leaving 20 bases between them. Germline V gene lookup returns CDR1 ENHRY and CDR2 SYGVKD. The CDR3 covers 14 residues. The CDR3 coding sequence is TGTGCCGTCTTCCGACAGGTTCCTTTCTACGAGCAGTACTTC. Protein: CAVFRQVPFYEQYF.

The V gene is TRBV6-5, the J gene TRBJ1-5; 8 bases line up with TRBD1. Per the germline V gene, CDR1 is MNHEY and CDR2 is SVGAGI. Trimming removed 6 bases from V and 2 bases from J; junction bases left unmatched: 6. The CDR3 runs to 15 residues. CDR3 DNA sequence: TGTGCCAGCAGCTTGACAGGGGTAGGCAATCAGCCCCAGCATTTT. Protein: CASSLTGVGNQPQHF.

This clone came up a few times. The gene calls are TRBV6-1 and TRBJ2-7; 9 bases line up with TRBD1. The CDR3 length is 14 residues. Germline values: CDR1 MNHNS, CDR2 SASEGT. V lost 4 bases, J lost 2 bases, and 3 bases stayed unmatched. The CDR3: CASSVTGGPYEQYF. In nucleotides, the CDR3 is TGTGCCAGCAGTGTAACAGGGGGCCCCTACGAGCAGTACTTC.

The chain carries TRBV2 and TRBJ1-5; TRBD1 agrees at 8 bases. With V trimmed by 8 bases and J by 3 bases, 6 bases remained unmatched. The CDR3 is 14 residues long. CDR1 is SNHLY and CDR2 is FYNNEI in the germline V gene. CDR3 residues: CASRGTGVNQPQHF. Written as DNA, the CDR3 is TGTGCCAGCCGAGGGACAGGAGTCAATCAGCCCCAGCATTTT.

This clone was picked up a small number of times. The V gene is TRBV9, the J gene TRBJ2-1; 8 nucleotides agree with TRBD2. V shed 4 bases, J shed 3 bases, and the junction held 9 bases outside the gene matches. The CDR3 contains 16 residues. The germline CDR1 and CDR2 sequences are SGDLS and YYNGEE. CDR3 amino acids: CASSPLPGTSYNEQFF. The CDR3 DNA reads as TGTGCCAGCAGCCCTCTCCCCGGGACTAGCTACAATGAGCAGTTCTTC.

The genes are TRBV5-6 and TRBJ2-1; 8 bases align to TRBD2. Losses at the gene ends were 1 base for V and 4 bases for J; bases not matched to a gene: 1. This CDR3 contains 14 residues. Per the germline V gene, CDR1 is SGHDT and CDR2 is YYEEEE. The CDR3 DNA reads TGTGCCAGCAGCTTGACTAGCGGATACAATGAGCAGTTCTTC. Residues: CASSLTSGYNEQFF.

CDR3 loop: CASSSGQGVRDEKLFF. As DNA, the CDR3 is TGTGCCAGCAGCTCTGGTCAGGGGGTTAGGGATGAAAAACTGTTTTTT. The chain has TRBV7-8 and TRBJ1-4; 7 nucleotides agree with TRBD1. The trim removed 4 bases at V and 6 bases at J, leaving 11 bases unmatched. The CDR3 extends over 16 amino acids. CDR1 SGHVS and CDR2 FQNEAQ come from the germline V gene. Full variable domain (rest looked up from reference TRBV7-8 and TRBJ1-4): GAGVSQSPRYKVAKRGQDVALRCDPISGHVSLFWYQQALGQGPEFLTYFQNEAQLDKSGLPSDRFFAERPEGSVSTLKIQRTQQEDSAVYLCASSSGQGVRDEKLFFGSGTQLSVL.

This clone was detected a few times. This sequence joins TRBV11-1 and TRBJ2-1; perhaps TRBD2 as D (5 bases). The CDR3 runs 14 residues. Trimming pared 2 bases from V and 6 bases from J, leaving 11 bases between. CDR1 and CDR2 (germline): SGHAT, FQDESV (reference sequence). CDR3 sequence: CASSLRPGSNEQFF. The CDR3 bases are TGTGCCAGCAGCTTACGTCCGGGGTCCAATGAGCAGTTCTTC.

This chain uses TRBV5-1 with TRBJ1-1; a possible D gene is TRBD1 (5 bases). The length of the CDR3 is 17 residues. The V gene's germline CDR1 is SGHRS and CDR2 YFSETQ. Between the trimmed V and J ends, which lost 4 bases and 3 bases, there was a span of 22 bases. In nucleotides, the CDR3 is TGCGCCAGCAGCGTTGCCGGGAGCTCGGGGGGTGACACTGAAGCTTTCTTT. Its protein is CASSVAGSSGGDTEAFF.

In this sample, this clone turned up a few times. The chain employs TRBV12-5 and TRBJ2-1; TRBD2 agrees at 15 bases. Looked up from germline, CDR1 is LGHNT and CDR2 is FRNRAP. V dropped 5 bases and J dropped 4; count of bases not matched to a gene: 3. CDR3 size: 16 residues. The CDR3 spells CASGTGTSGRYNEQFF. The DNA for the CDR3 is TGTGCTAGTGGTACCGGGACTAGCGGGAGGTACAATGAGCAGTTCTTC.

This clone was seen more than once but under ten times. The V call is TRBV5-4, the J call TRBJ1-5; 8 nucleotides match TRBD1. Trimming removed 0 bases from V and 6 bases from J; junction bases left unmatched: 5. The CDR3 consists of 15 residues. CDR1 SGHNT and CDR2 YYREEE come from the germline V gene (reference sequence). The CDR3 here is CASSLDQGAFQPQHF. The CDR3 DNA reads as TGTGCCAGCAGCTTGGATCAGGGGGCTTTTCAGCCCCAGCATTTT.

This clone has a handful of counts. The chain couples TRBV7-9 to TRBJ2-5; D unresolved. Trimming stripped 5 bases from V and 7 bases from J, with 26 bases between. This CDR3 comprises 17 residues. Germline loops: CDR1 SEHNR, CDR2 FQNEAQ (reference sequence). CDR3: CASSPFSGTRRLGTQYF. CDR3 DNA: TGTGCCAGCAGCCCGTTTTCGGGTACCAGAAGGTTGGGGACCCAGTACTTC. Combining the CDR3 with reference TRBV7-9 and TRBJ2-5 gives the whole variable domain DTGVSQNPRHKITKRGQNVTFRCDPISEHNRLYWYRQTLGQGPEFLTYFQNEAQLEKSRLLSDRFSAERPKGSFSTLEIQRTEQGDSAMYLCASSPFSGTRRLGTQYFGPGTRLLVL.

A few counts support this clone. This chain joins TRBV18 and TRBJ1-5, with D tentatively TRBD1 (6 bases). Trimming left V 1 base short and J 0 bases short, with 13 bases between. Germline CDR1 is KGHSH and CDR2 is LQKENI. The CDR3 runs 17 residues. The CDR3 region is CASSPRGLGGSNQPQHF. DNA for the CDR3: TGTGCCAGCTCACCACGGGGGCTGGGCGGTAGCAATCAGCCCCAGCATTTT. Drawing the rest from reference TRBV18 and TRBJ1-5, the complete variable domain is NAGVMQNPRHLVRRRGQEARLRCSPMKGHSHVYWYRQLPEEGLKFMVYLQKENIIDESGMPKERFSAEFPKEGPSILRIQQVVRGDSAAYFCASSPRGLGGSNQPQHFGDGTRLSIL.

The chain links TRBV5-1 to TRBJ2-3, with D possibly being TRBD1 (5 bases). Germline values: CDR1 SGHRS, CDR2 YFSETQ. The CDR3 is 14 amino acids. Trimming pared 3 bases from V and 2 bases from J, leaving 10 bases between. CDR3 sequence reads: CASSWQDTTDTQYF. CDR3 coding DNA: TGCGCCAGCAGCTGGCAGGACACCACAGATACGCAGTATTTT.

The chain is built from TRBV30 and TRBJ2-1; 14 bases map to TRBD2. The V gene's germline CDR1 is GTSNPN and CDR2 SVGIG (reference sequence). V shed 3 bases, J shed 6 bases, and the junction held 16 bases outside the gene matches. This CDR3 comprises 19 residues. The CDR3 loop reads CAWSKDRGTSGRLFNEQFF. DNA of the CDR3: TGTGCCTGGAGCAAGGATCGCGGGACTAGCGGGAGACTCTTCAATGAGCAGTTCTTC. Using reference TRBV30 and TRBJ2-1 for the parts outside the CDR3, the full variable domain is SQTIHQWPATLVQPVGSPLSLECTVEGTSNPNLYWYRQAAGRGLQLLFYSVGIGQISSEVPQNLSASRPQDRQFILSSKKLLLSDSGFYLCAWSKDRGTSGRLFNEQFFGPGTRLTVL.

This chain connects TRBV29-1 to TRBJ2-5, with 7 bases identical to TRBD1. TRBJ2-7 explains the end of the DNA better; the J call may be wrong. Germline CDR1 and CDR2: SQVTM and ANQGSEA. The CDR3 runs 12 residues. The CDR3 sequence: CSVGEGAREQYF. The DNA of the CDR3 is TGCAGCGTTGGAGAGGGGGCACGCGAGCAGTACTTC.